This T cell receptor beta chain is drawn from a study of blood T cell repertoires in COVID-19. As for the study in general: The origin of the acute and convalescent COVID-19 samples was the United States, Italy and Spain. PBMCs, B-cell-depleted T cells, or T cells provided the cDNA or gDNA that made up the material.

The CDR3 covers 16 residues. The germline CDR1 and CDR2 sequences are MRHNA and SNTAGT. The V gene end was trimmed by 4 bases and the J gene end by 8 bases; junction bases not matched to a gene: 11. Original methodology: Amplified reference gene primers provided the basis for estimating nucleated cell counts. Libraries were prepared by immunoSEQ multiplex PCR; TCRdb keeps only in-frame clonotypes and omits some of them. The DNA gave D and trimming, while V, J and clone size come from that table. The table has some 150,000 clones, 85% to 90% seen once. This clone was seen just once. The clonotype comes from a man between 50 and 59 years old with active or convalescent COVID-19. This chain joins TRBV6-4 and TRBJ2-1, with 10 nucleotides matching TRBD2. The sequenced sample consisted of peripheral blood. In nucleotides, the CDR3 is TGTGCCAGCAGTGCAGAGGCCGGGACTAGCGCCTATGAGCAGTTCTTC. This sequence encodes CASSAEAGTSAYEQFF.